The T cell receptor (beta chain) under discussion was sequenced for a study of spatial heterogeneity in lung cancer (dated by TCRdb to about 2019). In the study overall: Samples were obtained from about 69 patients with early-stage, untreated non-small cell lung cancer from the lung TRACERx cohort. Nonsynonymous mutation counts, determined by whole-exome sequencing of tumor tissue, were related to TCR repertoire features. Follow-up PBMC samples were sequenced whenever available, with a median time to follow-up of 2 to 3 years after resection. In the raw uncorrected reads, each unique combination of TCR and UMI appeared more than ten times on average. In non-small cell lung cancer, the study quantitatively compared TCR alpha and beta repertoires across several tumor regions, matched nontumor lung, and blood. More beta-chain than alpha-chain transcripts were consistently detected, likely reflecting higher beta-chain transcript abundance. Both alpha and beta chains were TCR-sequenced in samples taken at surgery, namely 220 tumor regions, approximately 63 matched nontumor lung samples and roughly 56 PBMC samples. General study outcomes and caveats: Ubiquitous expanded tumor TCRs showed up in blood more often at tumor resection than at routine follow-up. Only 14 patients were included in comparisons of baseline and follow-up blood repertoires. Confirming at a functional level the hypothesis that regional TCRs recognize regional mutations was considered to require additional single-cell paired TCR alpha and beta sequencing.

The sample's time point label is to be understood as: blood at routine non-recurrence follow-up after resection. TCR sequencing used whole RNA extracted from tumor and nontumor lung tissue, or from cryopreserved PBMC samples, without cell sorting. A patient was chosen for TCR sequencing only when enough RNA was available from at least two tumor regions. Per the germline V gene, SQVTM is the CDR1 and ANQGSEA is the CDR2. The CDR3, cysteine through phenylalanine, is 13 amino acids long. The entry retains the CDR3 DNA only, 39 bases that are in frame from base 1. Trimming takes 5 bases off V and 5 bases off J; junction bases not matched to a gene: 3. Libraries were prepared through 5' RACE. Sequenced on a NextSeq 500. In the TCR library protocol, a unique molecular identifier was attached to each TCR cDNA molecule so that PCR and sequencing errors could be corrected. The authors' analysis ran thus. TCR identification, UMI-based error correction and CDR3 extraction were all carried out with Decombinator tools. Expanded TCRs were defined as those above a frequency of 2 per 1,000, corresponding to the top 1% of the tumor frequency distribution. Renyi diversity was calculated using the R vegan package after each repertoire was subsampled 100 times to 5,000 TCRs. CDR3 similarity networks were constructed using string-kernel similarity of amino acid triplets, with links drawn between CDR3s whose pairwise similarity was above 0.82. TCRdb ran its own pipeline on the public reads, namely fastp trimming at Q25 and MiXCR clone calling, and kept in-frame beta chains. Under each unique CDR3 protein, matching rows form one entry showing the most common genes and DNA. Clone size and V and J calls follow TCRdb, not the original study. This sample gives about 120,000 distinct CDR3 sequences in total; roughly an eighth of them show up just once. The ten biggest clones cover about 15% of the sample.

This clonotype was seen a handful of times. Which antigen it targets is not known. No much larger clone exists at a distance of one base, and base qualities are not known. The specimen comprised PBMCs, sampled at follow-up. This TCR was sampled from a male donor with early-stage non-small cell lung cancer. The rearranged chain carries TRBV29-1 and TRBJ2-2; TRBD1 lines up with 9 middle nucleotides. The sequenced DNA: TGCAGCGTTACAGGGGGCTTAACCGGGGAGCTGTTTTTT. This sequence encodes CSVTGGLTGELFF.